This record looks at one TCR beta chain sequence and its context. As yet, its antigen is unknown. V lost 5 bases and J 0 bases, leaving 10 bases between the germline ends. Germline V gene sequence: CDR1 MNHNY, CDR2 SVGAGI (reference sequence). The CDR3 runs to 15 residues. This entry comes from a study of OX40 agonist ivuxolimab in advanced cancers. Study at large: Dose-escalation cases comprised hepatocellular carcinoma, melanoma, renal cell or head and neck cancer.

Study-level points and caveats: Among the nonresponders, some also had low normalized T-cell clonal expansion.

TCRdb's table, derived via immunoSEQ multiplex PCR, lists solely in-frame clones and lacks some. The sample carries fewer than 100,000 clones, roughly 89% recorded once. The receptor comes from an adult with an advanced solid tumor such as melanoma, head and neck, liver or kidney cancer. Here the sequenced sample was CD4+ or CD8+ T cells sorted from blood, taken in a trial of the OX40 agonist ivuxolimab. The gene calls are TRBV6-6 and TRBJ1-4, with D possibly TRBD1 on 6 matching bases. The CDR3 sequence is CASSRQVTTNEKLFF. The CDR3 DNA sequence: TGTGCCAGCAGTCGACAGGTCACAACTAATGAAAAACTGTTTTTT.